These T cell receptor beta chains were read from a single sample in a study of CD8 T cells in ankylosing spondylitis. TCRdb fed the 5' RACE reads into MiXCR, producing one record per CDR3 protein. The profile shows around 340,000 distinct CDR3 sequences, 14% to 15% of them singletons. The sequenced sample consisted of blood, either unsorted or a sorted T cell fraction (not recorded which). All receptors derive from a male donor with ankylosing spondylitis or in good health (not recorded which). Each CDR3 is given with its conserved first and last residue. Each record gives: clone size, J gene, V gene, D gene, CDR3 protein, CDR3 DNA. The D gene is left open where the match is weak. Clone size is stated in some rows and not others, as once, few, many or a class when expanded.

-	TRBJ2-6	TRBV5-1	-	CASSLDAAGANVLTF	TGCGCCAGCAGCTTGGATGCGGCTGGGGCCAACGTCCTGACTTTC
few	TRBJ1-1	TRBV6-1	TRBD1	CANRPGQGGTEAFF	TGTGCCAACCGCCCGGGACAGGGAGGAACTGAAGCTTTCTTT
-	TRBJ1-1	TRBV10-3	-	CATRGLNTEAFF	TGTGCCACCAGGGGCCTGAACACTGAAGCTTTCTTT
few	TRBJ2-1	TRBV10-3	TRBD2	CAIAGAPLYNEQFF	TGTGCCATAGCGGGGGCCCCTCTCTACAATGAGCAGTTCTTC
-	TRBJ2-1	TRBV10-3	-	CAISALSRENEQFF	TGTGCCATCAGTGCCCTCAGCCGGGAGAATGAGCAGTTCTTC
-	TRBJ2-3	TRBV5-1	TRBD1	CASSDLDRGPQYF	TGCGCCAGCAGCGATCTGGACAGGGGCCCGCAGTATTTT
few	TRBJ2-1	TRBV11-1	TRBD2	CASSPPSVAGGPVAEQFF	TGTGCCAGCAGCCCCCCCTCGGTAGCGGGAGGGCCAGTTGCTGAGCAGTTCTTC
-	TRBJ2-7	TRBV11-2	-	CASSLVADTTYEQYF	TGTGCCAGCAGCTTAGTCGCGGACACGACCTACGAGCAGTACTTC
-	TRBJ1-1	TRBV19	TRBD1	CASSITLSGRVGTGENEAAFF	TGTGCCAGTAGCATTACCCTATCAGGTCGGGTCGGGACAGGGGAGAACGAGGCAGCTTTCTTT
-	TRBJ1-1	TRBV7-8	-	CASSLVKKNTEAFF	TGTGCCAGCAGCTTAGTCAAGAAGAACACTGAAGCTTTCTTT
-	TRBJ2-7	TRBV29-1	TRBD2	CSAGLAGLEQYF	TGCAGCGCCGGACTAGCGGGACTCGAGCAGTACTTC
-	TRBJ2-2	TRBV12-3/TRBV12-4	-	CAWGEWGVTGELFF	TGTGCCTGGGGGGAGTGGGGGGTCACCGGGGAGCTGTTTTTT
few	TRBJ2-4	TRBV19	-	CATSLAGAKNIQYF	TGTGCCACGTCTCTCGCAGGGGCCAAAAACATTCAGTACTTC
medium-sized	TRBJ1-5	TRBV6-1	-	CASSDLQGGGNQPQHF	TGTGCCAGCAGCGACCTACAGGGCGGAGGGAATCAGCCCCAGCATTTT
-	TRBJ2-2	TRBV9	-	CASSGGVIGELFF	TGTGCCAGCAGCGGTGGAGTTATAGGGGAGCTGTTTTTT
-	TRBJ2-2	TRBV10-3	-	CAISDHQGGDTGELFF	TGTGCCATCAGTGACCATCAGGGTGGTGACACCGGGGAGCTGTTTTTT
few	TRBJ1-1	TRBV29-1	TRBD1	CSVGQGSTEAFF	TGCAGCGTGGGACAGGGATCCACTGAAGCTTTCTTT
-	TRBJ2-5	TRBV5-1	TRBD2	CASSLALAGRTQETQYF	TGCGCCAGCAGCTTGGCTCTAGCGGGACGTACCCAAGAGACCCAGTACTTC
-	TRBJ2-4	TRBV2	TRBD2	CASRGTSVGIQYF	TGTGCCAGCAGGGGAACTAGCGTCGGCATTCAGTACTTC
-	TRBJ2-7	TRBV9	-	CASSVGLGAYEQYF	TGTGCCAGCAGCGTAGGGTTGGGGGCGTACGAGCAGTACTTC
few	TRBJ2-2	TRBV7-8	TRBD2	CASSPGTSGRPHGELFF	TGTGCCAGCAGCCCCGGGACTAGCGGGAGGCCCCACGGGGAGCTGTTTTTT
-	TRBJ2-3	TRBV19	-	CASSMGDTQYF	TGTGCCAGTAGTATGGGGGATACGCAGTATTTT
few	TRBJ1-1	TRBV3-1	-	CASSPDSRSRAFF	TGTGCCAGCAGTCCTGACAGCCGTTCGCGGGCTTTCTTT
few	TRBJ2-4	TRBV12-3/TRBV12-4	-	CASRESEGGITLAKNIQYF	TGTGCCAGCAGGGAATCGGAGGGCGGAATAACTTTAGCCAAAAACATTCAGTACTTC
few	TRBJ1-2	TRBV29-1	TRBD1	CSVDRQGVGYTF	TGCAGCGTTGATCGGCAGGGGGTTGGCTACACCTTC
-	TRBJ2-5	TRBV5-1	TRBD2	CASSLEFGRETQYF	TGCGCCAGCAGCTTGGAGTTCGGGAGGGAGACCCAGTACTTC
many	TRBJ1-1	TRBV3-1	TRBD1	CASSGQGFMNTEAFF	TGTGCCAGTTCGGGACAGGGGTTTATGAACACTGAAGCTTTCTTT
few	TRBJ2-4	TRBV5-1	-	CASRLDSAENIQYF	TGCGCCAGCAGACTAGACTCCGCCGAAAACATTCAGTACTTC